This section outlines one TCR beta chain sequence together with its context. This sample was taken from a study of blood T cell repertoires in COVID-19. Study-wide background: Collection of acute and convalescent COVID-19 samples took place in the United States, Italy and Spain.

In the study's own analysis: By means of reference gene primer amplification, nucleated cell counts were estimated. Profiled with immunoSEQ multiplex PCR; TCRdb holds only in-frame clones, not every one. That table gives V, J and clone size, and the DNA gave D and trimming. The sample contains roughly 370,000 clones, 87% of which appear only once. The V and J ends lost 3 bases and 10 bases, in that order; junction bases with no gene match: 9. The CDR3 loop spans 15 amino acids. The germline gives CDR1 LNHDA, CDR2 SQIVND (reference sequence). The participants were between roughly 18 and 89 years old and came from under 25 US areas.

This TCR was sampled from a woman in her fifties or sixties who had recovered from COVID-19. This chain uses TRBV19 with TRBJ1-6, with 7 bases matching TRBD1. The material sequenced was PBMCs or T cells enriched from blood (not recorded which). The CDR3 spells CASSIGDRVLSPLHF. In nucleotides, the CDR3 is TGTGCCAGTAGTATCGGCGACAGGGTTTTATCACCCCTCCACTTT.